The 18 T cell receptor beta chains below come from one sample, sequenced in a study of T cell changes during pregnancy in multiple sclerosis. Assay: immunoSEQ multiplex PCR; the TCRdb copy retains only in-frame clones and omits some. The sample comprises fewer than 15,000 clones, around 85% of which are singletons, and 19% rests with the top ten. The material was CD8+ T cells from peripheral blood mononuclear cells, obtained in the first trimester of pregnancy. These receptors were collected from a female donor with multiple sclerosis, enrolled in a pregnancy study.

V and J are TRBV10-3 and TRBJ1-1; a possible D gene is TRBD1 (6 bases). The CDR3 sequence is 14 residues long. V lost 6 bases and J lost 1, with 12 bases in between. Germline CDR1 ENHRY, CDR2 SYGVKD. The CDR3 DNA reads TGTGCCATCAGCAAACAGGGACCGAACACTGAAGCTTTCTTT. Translated, it gives CAISKQGPNTEAFF.

DNA of the CDR3: TGTGCCAGCAGCTTAGAGCGGGGGGGCCCCTACGAGCAGTACTTC. This gives the protein CASSLERGGPYEQYF. This sequence joins TRBV7-9 and TRBJ2-7; TRBD2 matches at 10 bases. Germline V lookup: CDR1 SEHNR, CDR2 FQNEAQ (reference sequence). Trimming took 1 base from V and 2 from J; bases not matched to a gene: 2. This CDR3 spans 15 amino acids.

The chain couples TRBV4-1 to TRBJ1-4; TRBD1 is a possible D gene (5 bases). The CDR3 is 16 residues long. Germline assignment: CDR1 MGHRA and CDR2 YSYEKL. Trimming cost V 3 bases and J 6 bases, with 17 bases left between them. CDR3 nucleotide sequence: TGCGCCAGCAGCCATGTACTTCGGACAAGCGATGAAAAACTGTTTTTT. Amino acid sequence: CASSHVLRTSDEKLFF.

The chain is built from TRBV9 and TRBJ2-1; 8 nucleotides agree with TRBD1. CDR1 and CDR2 (germline): SGDLS, YYNGEE. The ends lost 1 base at V and 8 bases at J; junction bases unmatched: 11. The CDR3 loop spans 16 amino acids. The CDR3 bases are TGTGCCAGCAGCGTATCCCTATCACAGGGGGAGGATGAGCAGTTCTTC. It yields the protein CASSVSLSQGEDEQFF.

This clone was observed a single time. The chain uses TRBV7-9 and TRBJ2-1; no clear D gene. CDR1 is SEHNR and CDR2 is FQNEAQ in the germline V gene (reference sequence). The CDR3 is 12 residues long. The germline V and J ends were trimmed by 6 bases and 7 bases, with 10 bases remaining between them. The CDR3 here is CASRWSENEQFF. The CDR3, as DNA: TGTGCCAGCAGGTGGAGCGAGAATGAGCAGTTCTTC.

The gene calls are TRBV7-9 and TRBJ2-2; TRBD2 aligns across 7 bases. In germline, CDR1 is SEHNR, CDR2 FQNEAQ (reference sequence). The CDR3 has 15 amino acids. The J segment lost 4 bases and the V segment lost 5 bases, leaving 7 bases of the junction unmatched. The CDR3 region is CASSPFSGSTGELFF. The DNA of the CDR3 is TGTGCCAGCAGCCCCTTTAGCGGGTCCACCGGGGAGCTGTTTTTT.

V gene TRBV7-2 combines with J gene TRBJ2-1, with 7 bases that match TRBD1. This CDR3 region has 18 residues. Germline lookup yields CDR1 SGHTA and CDR2 FQGNSA. V gave up 4 bases and J gave up 5 bases; unmatched junction bases: 17. The CDR3 region is CASSYLKSADRPNNEQFF. The CDR3, as DNA: TGTGCCAGCAGCTACCTTAAGTCTGCGGACAGGCCAAACAATGAGCAGTTCTTC. The full variable domain, rest sourced from reference TRBV7-2 and TRBJ2-1, is GAGVSQSPSNKVTEKGKDVELRCDPISGHTALYWYRQSLGQGLEFLIYFQGNSAPDKSGLPSDRFSAERTGGSVSTLTIQRTQQEDSAVYLCASSYLKSADRPNNEQFFGPGTRLTVL.

The gene calls are TRBV9 and TRBJ2-3; D not certain. V lost 1 base, J lost 1 base, and 13 bases lay in between. The germline V gene encodes CDR1 SGDLS and CDR2 YYNGEE. The CDR3 runs to 16 residues. The DNA of the CDR3 is TGTGCCAGCAGCGTAAACCAAGGTGGAGGCACAGATACGCAGTATTTT. Translated: CASSVNQGGGTDTQYF.

V usage is TRBV7-8 and J usage is TRBJ1-4, with 7 nucleotides matching TRBD1. This CDR3 has 14 amino acids. V shed 5 bases, J shed 3 bases, and the junction held 3 bases outside the gene matches. Per the germline V gene, CDR1 is SGHVS and CDR2 is FQNEAQ. DNA of the CDR3: TGTGCCAGCAGCACCGGGACAGCTAATGAAAAACTGTTTTTT. Encoded protein: CASSTGTANEKLFF.

The CDR3, as DNA: TGCGCCAGCAGGCCGGGGATTGAAGACGGATTTAGCAATCAGCCCCAGCATTTT. Residues: CASRPGIEDGFSNQPQHF. The chain has TRBV5-1 and TRBJ1-5; unclear D gene. Germline V gene sequence: CDR1 SGHRS, CDR2 YFSETQ. Trimming pared 5 bases from V and 0 bases from J, leaving 21 bases between. The CDR3 sequence is 18 residues long.

For this clone: Compared with germline, one end of the junction differs, possibly owing to a read error. The rearrangement uses TRBV20-1 and TRBJ2-3, with 9 bases fitting TRBD2. Per the germline V gene, CDR1 is DFQATT and CDR2 is SNEGSKA (reference sequence). This CDR3 spans 11 amino acids. CDR3 coding DNA: TGCAGTGCTAGGGGGCGGGGGGGCTGGGATTTT. This codes for CSARGRGGWDF.

The chain recombines TRBV27 with TRBJ2-5, with D possibly matching TRBD2 (5 bases). V was pared by 5 bases and J by 1 base, with 11 bases between. Germline V lookup: CDR1 MNHEY, CDR2 SMNVEV (reference sequence). The CDR3 sequence is 14 residues long. The CDR3 region is CASSPAGIQETQYF. The CDR3 DNA reads as TGTGCCAGCAGTCCCGCCGGGATCCAAGAGACCCAGTACTTC.

This rearrangement joins TRBV5-1 to TRBJ2-1, with 11 bases matching TRBD2. V was pared by 1 base and J by 8 bases, with 2 bases of the junction left unmatched. Germline CDR1 SGHRS, CDR2 YFSETQ. The CDR3 has 14 residues. The CDR3 nucleotides are TGCGCCAGCAGCTTGACTAGCGGGAGCTATGAGCAGTTCTTC. This gives the protein CASSLTSGSYEQFF.

The gene calls are TRBV30 and TRBJ2-2, with 7 bases matching TRBD2. In germline, CDR1 is GTSNPN, CDR2 SVGIG (reference sequence). With 1 base clipped from V and 7 bases from J, the junction kept 3 bases outside the gene matches. The CDR3 is made up of 13 amino acids. The chain's CDR3 is CAWSAGGGGELFF. CDR3 sequence (DNA): TGTGCCTGGAGTGCGGGGGGAGGCGGGGAGCTGTTTTTT.

The genes are TRBV5-1 and TRBJ2-1; D perhaps matches TRBD1 (7 bases). CDR1 and CDR2 (germline): SGHRS, YFSETQ. V was cut by 10 bases and J by 5 bases, with 16 bases left in between. The CDR3 extends over 13 amino acids. For the CDR3, the DNA is TGCGCCGCCAGGGGGACTTTGGACAATGAGCAGTTCTTC. Amino acid sequence: CAARGTLDNEQFF.

The V call is TRBV28, the J call TRBJ2-1; D ambiguous. The CDR3 extends over 13 amino acids. V was pared by 2 bases and J by 3 bases, with 5 bases between. Germline V gives CDR1 MDHEN, CDR2 SYDVKM. CDR3 DNA: TGTGCCAGCAGTTTAGGCATCTACAATGAGCAGTTCTTC. Translation: CASSLGIYNEQFF.

This clone has just one count. The chain uses TRBV23-1 and TRBJ2-7, with 8 bases aligning to TRBD1. TRBV23-1 is an ORF for which the function is uncertain. V was pared by 8 bases and J by 1 base, with 13 bases of the junction left unmatched. The CDR3 has 16 residues. The CDR3 protein is CASSPIPGQESYEQYF. In DNA form, the CDR3 reads TGCGCCAGCTCACCGATTCCGGGACAGGAGTCCTACGAGCAGTACTTC.

The rearrangement uses TRBV9 and TRBJ2-1; TRBD2 might be the D (7 bases). The CDR3 loop spans 16 amino acids. The V and J ends lost 4 bases and 1 base respectively, with 15 bases between them. The germline V gene has CDR1 SGDLS and CDR2 YYNGEE. CDR3 protein: CASSPPGGASYNEQFF. CDR3 coding DNA: TGTGCCAGCAGCCCTCCGGGGGGCGCATCCTACAATGAGCAGTTCTTC.